This T cell receptor beta chain originates from a study of T cell responses to AZD1222 COVID-19 vaccine. Germline V CDR1 and CDR2: SQVTM, ANQGSEA. The CDR3 loop spans 14 amino acids. Trimming left V 7 bases short and J 0 bases short, with 15 bases between. On this clone: The antigen is not known.

Study-wide points: Spike-specific TCR depth and breadth grew after two AZD1222 doses. The study sampled repertoires only after the peak T cell response. Donors were chiefly white British, with a greater number of females, and clonal diversity was perhaps underestimated. Per reports, nearly half of all spike-specific TCRs target regions that are unmutated in variants.

Profiled with immunoSEQ multiplex PCR; TCRdb holds only in-frame clones, not every one. The sample holds 120,000 or so clones, 75% to 90% seen once. V is TRBV29-1 and J is TRBJ1-1, with a weak D call TRBD1 (6 bases). The source was peripheral blood, collected on day 0 of MenACWY control vaccination. This clonotype originated in an adult in good health. CDR3 nucleotides: TGCAGCGCCGACTGGACAGCCCTGAACACTGAAGCTTTCTTT. This encodes CSADWTALNTEAFF.